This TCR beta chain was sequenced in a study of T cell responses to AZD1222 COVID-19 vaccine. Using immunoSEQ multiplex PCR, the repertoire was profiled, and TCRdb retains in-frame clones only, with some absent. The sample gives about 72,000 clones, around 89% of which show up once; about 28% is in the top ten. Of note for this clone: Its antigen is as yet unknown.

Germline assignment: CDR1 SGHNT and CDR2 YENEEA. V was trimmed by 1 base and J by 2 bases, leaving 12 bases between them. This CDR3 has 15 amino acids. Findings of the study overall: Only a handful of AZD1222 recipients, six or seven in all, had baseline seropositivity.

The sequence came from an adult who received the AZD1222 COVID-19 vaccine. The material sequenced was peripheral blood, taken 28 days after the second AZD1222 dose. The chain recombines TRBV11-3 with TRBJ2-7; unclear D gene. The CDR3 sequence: CASSLVNQRTYEQYF. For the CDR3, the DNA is TGTGCCAGCAGCTTAGTAAATCAGAGAACCTACGAGCAGTACTTC. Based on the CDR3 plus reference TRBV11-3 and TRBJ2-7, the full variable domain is EAGVVQSPRYKIIEKKQPVAFWCNPISGHNTLYWYLQNLGQGPELLIRYENEEAVDDSQLPKDRFSAERLKGVDSTLKIQPAELGDSAVYLCASSLVNQRTYEQYFGPGTRLTVT.